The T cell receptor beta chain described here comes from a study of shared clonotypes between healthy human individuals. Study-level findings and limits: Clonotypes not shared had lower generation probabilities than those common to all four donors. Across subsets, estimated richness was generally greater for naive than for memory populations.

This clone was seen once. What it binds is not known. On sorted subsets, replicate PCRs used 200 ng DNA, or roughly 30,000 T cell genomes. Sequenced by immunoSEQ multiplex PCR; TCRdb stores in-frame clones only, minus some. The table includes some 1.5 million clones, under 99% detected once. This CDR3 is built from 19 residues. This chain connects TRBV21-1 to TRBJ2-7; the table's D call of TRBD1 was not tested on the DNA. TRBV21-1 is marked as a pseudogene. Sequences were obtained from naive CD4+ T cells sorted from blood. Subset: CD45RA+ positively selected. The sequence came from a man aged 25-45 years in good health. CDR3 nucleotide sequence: TGTGCCAGCAGCAAAGTAGCCTTTGCTGGGGACAGGGTTTGCTACGAGCAGTACTTC. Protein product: CASSKVAFAGDRVCYEQYF.